The clone carrying this TCR beta chain was counted ten times or more. Antigen: not known. Since no conserved phenylalanine or tryptophan closes the CDR3, a read error is the likely cause. Because the CDR3's place on the DNA is in doubt, the DNA is left out and the CDR3 is given as listed by TCRdb. Via MiXCR, TCRdb re-called the 5' RACE reads, giving one row per CDR3 protein. This sample has over 45,000 distinct CDR3 sequences, with roughly 10% found just once. This sample is drawn from a study of spatial heterogeneity in lung cancer. Study overall: Beta-chain sequences were consistently detected more often than alpha-chain sequences. Findings and limits, study-wide: The study found ubiquitous expanded tumor TCRs in blood more at resection than follow-up.

Germline values: CDR1 SGHKS, CDR2 YYEKEE (reference sequence). Including both end residues, the CDR3 is 11 amino acids long. This sample's time point: blood at routine non-recurrence follow-up after resection. No cells were sorted before sequencing. The whole RNA sequenced was extracted from tumor, nontumor lung or frozen PBMC. Sequencing used PBMCs, obtained at follow-up. This receptor was taken from a male donor with early-stage non-small cell lung cancer. This rearrangement joins TRBV5-5 to TRBJ2-1; the table gives TRBD1 as D, unverified against the DNA. The CDR3 region is CASSLPGQGKL.